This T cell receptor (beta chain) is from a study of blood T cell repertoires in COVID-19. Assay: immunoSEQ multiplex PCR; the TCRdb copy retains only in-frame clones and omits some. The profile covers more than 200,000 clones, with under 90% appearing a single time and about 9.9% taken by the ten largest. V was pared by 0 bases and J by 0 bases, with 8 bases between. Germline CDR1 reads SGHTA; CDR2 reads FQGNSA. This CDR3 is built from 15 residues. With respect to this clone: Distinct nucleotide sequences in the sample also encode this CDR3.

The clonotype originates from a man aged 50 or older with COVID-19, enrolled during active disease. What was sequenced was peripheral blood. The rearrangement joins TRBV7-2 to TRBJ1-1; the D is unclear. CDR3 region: CASSLAAGLNTEAFF. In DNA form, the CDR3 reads TGTGCCAGCAGCTTAGCAGCGGGGTTGAACACTGAAGCTTTCTTT.